This T cell receptor beta chain was captured in a study of graft-versus-host responses after intestinal transplantation. The wider study: Recipients were given multivisceral, liver-intestinal, or isolated intestinal transplants. The study gave all recipients anti-thymocyte globulin induction, then tacrolimus and steroids for about 3 years.

With 4 bases removed from V and 2 bases from J, the gap between germline ends came to 10 bases. CDR3 size: 14 residues. CDR1 and CDR2 from the germline V gene are MNHNS and SASEGT. Study-level findings and limits: Analysis identified GvH clones in recipient marrow, with some appearing first in ileum or blood.

Note on this clone: Its antigen is as yet unknown.

TCRdb's copy holds only in-frame clones and misses some; the assay was immunoSEQ multiplex PCR. This sample carries over 75,000 clones, under 95% of them seen once, and the ten largest clones take about 0.07%. The sample consisted of unstimulated CD8+ T cells sorted from spleen or lymph node cells, taken before transplant. The chain has TRBV6-1 and TRBJ2-3; unclear D gene. The receptor's source is a human donor who was the organ donor for an intestinal transplant. The CDR3 sequence: CASSAVTPTDTQYF. The CDR3 DNA reads TGTGCCAGCAGTGCGGTCACCCCCACAGATACGCAGTATTTT.